This entry lists 10 T cell receptor beta chains sequenced from one sample in a study of T cell responses to AZD1222 COVID-19 vaccine. Generated by immunoSEQ multiplex PCR, the TCRdb table keeps only in-frame clones and is missing some. The sample has around 140,000 clones, roughly 90% seen once. Material: peripheral blood, obtained on day 0 of AZD1222 vaccination. The receptors were gathered from an adult in good health.

The chain recombines TRBV6-2 or TRBV6-3 with TRBJ2-7; D is perhaps TRBD1 (6 bases). Trimming cost V 6 bases and J 5 bases, with 17 bases left between them. Germline V gives CDR1 MNHEY, CDR2 SVGEGT. The CDR3 runs 14 residues. CDR3 amino acids: CASSDRDTTDEQYF. The CDR3 nucleotides read TGTGCCAGCAGCGACCGGGACACTACAGACGAGCAGTACTTC.

The gene calls are TRBV28 and TRBJ1-1; 7 bases fit TRBD1. Per the germline V gene, CDR1 is MDHEN and CDR2 is SYDVKM. V gave up 9 bases and J gave up 4 bases; unmatched junction bases: 2. There are 11 residues in the CDR3. This CDR3 is CASAGGTEAFF. The CDR3 bases are TGTGCCAGTGCAGGGGGCACTGAAGCTTTCTTT.

CDR3 protein: CASSVATGYTEAFF. The CDR3 bases are TGTGCCAGCAGCGTAGCTACGGGGTACACTGAAGCTTTCTTT. The rearrangement links TRBV9 to TRBJ1-1, with no clear D. The germline gives CDR1 SGDLS, CDR2 YYNGEE. The CDR3 loop spans 14 amino acids. Between the trimmed V and J ends, which lost 0 bases and 3 bases, there was a span of 9 bases.

The rearrangement uses TRBV5-4 and TRBJ2-1; D possibly corresponds to TRBD2 (6 bases). The CDR3 runs 13 residues. V lost 1 base to trimming and J lost 6 bases, with 8 bases between them. Germline V gene lookup returns CDR1 SGHNT and CDR2 YYREEE (reference sequence). CDR3 nucleotide sequence: TGTGCCAGCAGCTTGCGGGAGAGCAATGAGCAGTTCTTC. It specifies CASSLRESNEQFF.

The rearrangement joins TRBV7-3 to TRBJ1-1; D is uncertain. CDR1 and CDR2 from the germline V gene are SGHTA and FQGTGA. V was clipped by 2 bases and J by 4 bases, with 8 bases between them. The CDR3 runs to 13 residues. Here the CDR3 reads CASSLYAGTEAFF. The CDR3 DNA reads TGTGCCAGCAGCTTATACGCAGGCACTGAAGCTTTCTTT.

V and J are TRBV19 and TRBJ1-6; 10 bases line up with TRBD1. The V gene's germline CDR1 is LNHDA and CDR2 SQIVND (reference sequence). V lost 10 bases and J lost 2; bases outside the gene matches: 8. CDR3 length equals 16 residues. CDR3 sequence (DNA): TGTGCCACCCAAAGGGACAGGGGTACCTATAATTCACCCCTCCACTTT. It is translated as CATQRDRGTYNSPLHF. The whole variable domain, filled in from reference TRBV19 and TRBJ1-6, reads DGGITQSPKYLFRKEGQNVTLSCEQNLNHDAMYWYRQDPGQGLRLIYYSQIVNDFQKGDIAEGYSVSREKKESFPLTVTSAQKNPTAFYLCATQRDRGTYNSPLHFGNGTRLTVT.

V gene TRBV21-1 combines with J gene TRBJ2-4; TRBD1, the table's D call, was not compared with the DNA. TRBV21-1 is a documented pseudogene. The CDR3 sequence is 15 residues long. The CDR3 spells CASRDRGKSGDIQYF. In DNA form, the CDR3 reads TGTGCCAGCCGCGACAGGGGCAAGAGCGGGGACATTCAGTACTTC.

The chain links TRBV5-1 to TRBJ2-1; 10 nucleotides align to TRBD2. Germline V gene sequence: CDR1 SGHRS, CDR2 YFSETQ. CDR3 size: 17 residues. V dropped 0 bases and J dropped 3; count of bases not matched to a gene: 6. This chain's CDR3 is CASSLAGTSDFYNEQFF. Written as DNA, the CDR3 is TGCGCCAGCAGCTTGGCAGGGACTAGCGACTTCTACAATGAGCAGTTCTTC.

The chain is built from TRBV6-6 and TRBJ2-1; 8 bases align to TRBD2. Per germline, CDR1 MNHNY and CDR2 SVGAGI (reference sequence). V dropped 7 bases and J dropped 4; count of bases not matched to a gene: 9. The CDR3 covers 15 residues. This chain's CDR3 is CASNPGLGFYNEQFF. The CDR3 nucleotides read TGTGCCAGCAATCCGGGACTAGGTTTTTACAATGAGCAGTTCTTC.

The V call is TRBV6-2 or TRBV6-3, the J call TRBJ2-7, with 13 bases fitting TRBD2. CDR1 is MNHEY, CDR2 SVGEGT, per germline. Trimming took 0 bases from V and 3 from J; bases not matched to a gene: 5. CDR3 length equals 17 residues. Here the CDR3 DNA reads TGTGCCAGCAGTTACTCAAAAGGACTAGCGGGAGACTACGAGCAGTACTTC. Its protein is CASSYSKGLAGDYEQYF.